The clone carrying this T cell receptor beta chain appeared once. Its antigen remains unidentified. These data come from a study of regulatory T cells. General study results and limits: Skewed V and J usage and few unique V-J pairs marked patient repertoires, most in Tregs. In CD3G-deficient patients, conventional CD4+ T cells were enriched for hydrophobic CDR3 residues at positions 6 and 7.

The germline CDR1 and CDR2 sequences are MNHNY and SVGAGI (reference sequence). CDR3 length: 12 residues. Trimming removed 6 bases at V and 9 bases at J, with 13 bases between. Primers: 52 TRBV forward and 13 TRBJ reverse. Using immunoSEQ multiplex PCR, the repertoire was profiled, and TCRdb retains in-frame clones only, with some absent. This sample has around 15,000 clones, with 84% found just once. Every patient with CD3G deficiency had evidence of autoimmunity. At testing, patients were 2 to 39 years old, with reduced naive and increased memory T-cell proportions. Sorting split CD4+ cells into CD25-high CD127-low Tregs and CD25-low CD127-high conventional T cells.

The sequencing sample was made of conventional CD4+ T cells sorted from blood. The gene calls are TRBV6-6 and TRBJ2-3; D is perhaps TRBD2 (5 bases). The clonotype originates from a person aged 30 to 40 with CD3G deficiency. The CDR3 spells CASSHNGETQYF. The CDR3 bases are TGTGCCAGCAGCCACAACGGGGAAACGCAGTATTTT.